Listed here are 25 T cell receptor beta chains from one sample, sequenced in a study of immune heterogeneity within non-small cell lung tumors. Bulk tumor genomic DNA (about 590 ng per sample) served as template. Several biopsies were collected from each primary tumor during surgery. They were spaced as far apart as possible within the tumor mass. Their non-small cell lung cancer was newly diagnosed and untreated, and the patients underwent curative surgery. Amplifying TCR beta CDR3 involved multiplex PCR carried out with 32 V and 13 J primers. TCRdb used MiXCR to reprocess the multiplex PCR reads, holding one entry per CDR3 protein. The table has fewer than 13,000 distinct CDR3 sequences, less than 30% seen once. Material: lung tumor tissue. The receptors here all came from a man between 45 and 60 years old with non-small cell lung cancer.

The chain carries TRBV20-1 and TRBJ2-1; 8 bases align to TRBD2. Germline V CDR1 and CDR2: DFQATT, SNEGSKA (reference sequence). The CDR3 runs to 16 residues. V was clipped by 0 bases and J by 5 bases; unmatched bases: 9. The CDR3 region is CSARDQTGGPNNEQFF. Here the CDR3 DNA reads TGCAGTGCTAGAGATCAGACGGGAGGGCCTAACAATGAGCAGTTCTTC.

Points on this clonotype: A clone one base away is much larger, so this may be a read error. The J gene is TRBJ1-1, the V gene TRBV6-5, with a tentative D call TRBD1 (5 bases). The CDR3 totals 14 residues. Germline lookup yields CDR1 MNHEY and CDR2 SVGAGI. CDR3: CSSSYSDRNTEAFF. The DNA of the CDR3 is TGTTCCAGCAGTTACTCAGACAGGAACACTGAAGCTTTCTTT.

Relative to its sample, this clonotype is medium-sized. J is TRBJ2-7 and V is TRBV19; 9 nucleotides line up with TRBD1. Germline CDR1 LNHDA, CDR2 SQIVND (reference sequence). Trimming cost V 5 bases and J 0 bases; bases outside gene matches: 8. This CDR3 comprises 16 residues. This CDR3 is CASSGGTGSSSYEQYF. The CDR3 region has the DNA TGTGCCAGTAGTGGGGGGACAGGGTCCTCCTCCTACGAGCAGTACTTC.

By share, this clonotype ranks as medium-sized (0.01 to 0.1%). This chain links TRBV6-1 with TRBJ2-7; possibly TRBD1 for D (7 bases). Germline-derived CDR1 and CDR2 are MNHNS and SASEGT. The V end lost 8 bases, the J end lost 3 bases, and 29 bases lay between the germline ends. The CDR3 runs to 18 residues. The CDR3 DNA reads as TGTGCCAGCGATGTAATTTTGGCCCCGACAGGGACTTACTACGAGCAGTACTTC. It is translated as CASDVILAPTGTYYEQYF.

By its share, this clonotype is medium-sized. The rearrangement joins TRBV20-1 to TRBJ2-7; TRBD2 might be the D (6 bases). Trimming removed 7 bases at V and 3 bases at J, with 16 bases between. Germline V lookup: CDR1 DFQATT, CDR2 SNEGSKA (reference sequence). The CDR3 length is 13 residues. The CDR3 nucleotides read TGCAGTGTTAGTCCCGCCGGGGGCTACGAGCAGTACTTC. This codes for CSVSPAGGYEQYF.

Relative to its sample, this clonotype is medium-sized. The genes are TRBV7-2 and TRBJ2-7, with 8 nucleotides matching TRBD2. Germline CDR1 and CDR2: SGHTA and FQGNSA. V was pared by 4 bases and J by 5 bases, with 4 bases of the junction left unmatched. This CDR3 spans 13 amino acids. CDR3 residues: CASSSRRGDEQYF. For the CDR3, the DNA is TGTGCCAGCAGCTCGAGGCGGGGGGACGAGCAGTACTTC.

This clonotype counts as medium-sized. The rearrangement links TRBV10-2 to TRBJ1-1; 8 bases align to TRBD1. Per germline, CDR1 WSHSY and CDR2 SAAADI. The CDR3 is made up of 14 amino acids. The J segment lost 6 bases and the V segment lost 5 bases, leaving 8 bases of the junction unmatched. The CDR3 DNA is TGCGCCAGCAGTTCCGGGACAGGTAACCCTGAAGCTTTCTTT. This gives the protein CASSSGTGNPEAFF.

This clonotype was detected only once. J is TRBJ2-7 and V is TRBV20-1; the D gene is possibly TRBD2 (7 bases). CDR3 length: 22 amino acids. Trimming left V 1 base short and J 0 bases short, with 34 bases between. Germline CDR1 and CDR2: DFQATT and SNEGSKA (reference sequence). CDR3 sequence: CSARATSWEGGRFEVSSYEQYF. Here the CDR3 DNA reads TGCAGTGCTAGAGCTACCAGTTGGGAGGGGGGTAGGTTTGAGGTAAGCTCCTACGAGCAGTACTTC.

In regard to this clonotype: This may be a read error: a much more frequent sequence differs by one nucleotide. For the CDR3, the DNA is TGCAGTGCTAGAGATATCAGGCAGGGCCAATCACCCCTCAACTTT. Protein sequence: CSARDIRQGQSPLNF. The rearrangement uses TRBV20-1 and TRBJ1-6, with a weak D call TRBD1 (5 bases). Germline loops: CDR1 DFQATT, CDR2 SNEGSKA (reference sequence). This CDR3 contains 15 residues.

This clonotype was observed a handful of times. One base away lies a much larger clone, so this may be a sequencing read error. The chain combines TRBV27 with TRBJ2-3; 7 bases match TRBD2. CDR1 and CDR2 (germline): MNHEY, SMNVEV (reference sequence). The CDR3 is 16 residues long. DNA of the CDR3: TGTGCCAGCAGTCCCTTGGGACTGACTAGCATAGATACGCAGTATTTT. It codes for CASSPLGLTSIDTQYF.

Turning to this clonotype: A read error may explain this, as a much larger clone is one base away. The gene calls are TRBV6-1 and TRBJ2-3; 7 bases are shared with TRBD1. CDR1 and CDR2 (germline): MNHNS, SASEGT. There are 14 residues in the CDR3. CDR3 sequence (DNA): TGTGCCAGCAGCCCCGGGACAGTCGCAGATACGAAGTATTTT. It is translated as CASSPGTVADTKYF.

This clonotype is labeled medium-sized. The chain recombines TRBV15 with TRBJ1-5; 10 positions agree with TRBD1. The trim removed 4 bases at V and 0 bases at J, leaving 18 bases unmatched. The CDR3 has 21 residues. The germline V gene encodes CDR1 LNHNV and CDR2 YYDKDF (reference sequence). CDR3 residues: CATSTIPTGGRVLYSNQPQHF. The CDR3 DNA sequence: TGTGCCACCAGCACAATACCGACAGGGGGCAGGGTCCTCTATAGCAATCAGCCCCAGCATTTT.

CDR3 loop: CASTSLTGKETQYF. Written as DNA, the CDR3 is TGTGCCAGCACCTCCTTAACAGGGAAAGAGACCCAGTACTTC. The chain combines TRBV11-1 with TRBJ2-5, with D tentatively TRBD1 (6 bases). The CDR3 runs 14 residues. Trimming removed 7 bases at V and 3 bases at J, with 15 bases between. The germline V gene has CDR1 SGHAT and CDR2 FQDESV (reference sequence).

This clonotype was observed at least ten times. V usage is TRBV10-3 and J usage is TRBJ2-2; 8 bases line up with TRBD1. In germline, CDR1 is ENHRY, CDR2 SYGVKD. The CDR3 runs 14 residues. The junction had 7 bases not matched to a gene; V was cut back by 8 bases and J by 5 bases. The CDR3 loop reads CAIGRQGNTGELFF. CDR3 in DNA: TGTGCCATCGGTAGACAGGGGAATACCGGGGAGCTGTTTTTT.

By frequency in the sample, this clonotype is medium-sized (0.01 to 0.1%). V and J are TRBV30 and TRBJ2-6; D gene ambiguous. The germline V gene has CDR1 GTSNPN and CDR2 SVGIG (reference sequence). V was cut by 2 bases and J by 3 bases, with 11 bases left in between. The CDR3 has 15 amino acids. CDR3 nucleotides: TGTGCCTGGAGTATTTTGGGCGTTGGGGCCAACGTCCTGACTTTC. Its translation: CAWSILGVGANVLTF.

This clonotype showed up just a few times. The gene calls are TRBV20-1 and TRBJ1-1; a weak D match, TRBD1 (6 bases). The V end was cut by 3 bases, the J end by 0 bases, with 17 bases between. Germline assignment: CDR1 DFQATT and CDR2 SNEGSKA (reference sequence). The CDR3 totals 16 residues. CDR3 in amino acids: CSAREQGKVMNTEAFF. The CDR3 DNA reads as TGCAGTGCTAGGGAACAGGGAAAGGTTATGAACACTGAAGCTTTCTTT.

As for this clonotype: One junction end does not reproduce the germline sequence, and a read error may be involved. The chain has TRBV12-5 and TRBJ2-1; TRBD2 matches 7 bases. The CDR3 sequence is 12 residues long. Germline values: CDR1 LGHNT, CDR2 FRNRAP. This CDR3 reads CASGRECYEHFF. DNA for the CDR3: TGTGCTAGTGGGCGGGAGTGTTATGAGCATTTCTTC.

This chain links TRBV28 with TRBJ1-1; TRBD1 might be the D (6 bases). With 6 bases removed from V and 7 bases from J, the gap between germline ends came to 15 bases. The V gene's germline CDR1 is MDHEN and CDR2 SYDVKM. This CDR3 region has 13 residues. The CDR3 region has the DNA TGTGCCAGCAGCCCTCCCGCGACAGGTGAAGCTTTCTTT. Amino acid sequence: CASSPPATGEAFF.

Turning to this clonotype: A read error is possible here, since a much larger clone lies one base away. This sequence joins TRBV20-1 and TRBJ2-1; 13 bases agree with TRBD2. The CDR3 length is 15 residues. V trimming: 6 bases; J trimming: 7 bases; junction bases outside the gene matches: 9. CDR1 and CDR2 from the germline V gene are DFQATT and SNEGSKA (reference sequence). In DNA form, the CDR3 reads TGCAGTGCGAAACGGACTAGCGGGAGTTGGAATGAGCAGTTCTTC. This encodes CSAKRTSGSWNEQFF.

With respect to this clonotype: A read error may account for a junction end that differs from germline. The chain has TRBV27 and TRBJ2-1; 15 nucleotides agree with TRBD2. The germline CDR1 and CDR2 sequences are MNHEY and SMNVEV (reference sequence). CDR3 length equals 15 residues. The CDR3 reads CAIEGLAGGENEKFF. The CDR3 region has the DNA TGTGCCATCGAGGGACTAGCGGGAGGAGAGAATGAGAAGTTCTTC.

V usage is TRBV18 and J usage is TRBJ2-4; tentatively, D is TRBD2 (5 bases). V lost 2 bases, J lost 0 bases, and 8 bases lay in between. This CDR3 is 15 amino acids long. The germline V gene encodes CDR1 KGHSH and CDR2 LQKENI. This chain's CDR3 is CASSPIGLAKNIQYF. The CDR3 DNA reads as TGTGCCAGCTCACCAATAGGACTAGCCAAAAACATTCAGTACTTC.

The table lists this clonotype with many counts. The chain couples TRBV7-9 to TRBJ1-1; no reliable D call. V shed 5 bases and J shed 5 bases, with 12 bases lying between them. This CDR3 region has 13 residues. From germline, CDR1 is SEHNR and CDR2 FQNEAQ (reference sequence). Written as DNA, the CDR3 is TGTGCCAGCAGCCCCTTTTTGGGGACTGAAGCTTTCTTT. Amino acid sequence: CASSPFLGTEAFF.

This clonotype was seen a handful of times. A junction boundary mismatches the germline segment, possibly from a read error. CDR3 nucleotide sequence: TGTTCCAGTGAGGCCCCGACAGGGAAGGTCGGCGGCTACACCTTC. This translates into CSSEAPTGKVGGYTF. This chain uses TRBV19 with TRBJ1-2, with 7 nucleotides matching TRBD1. This CDR3 spans 15 amino acids. Germline V gene lookup returns CDR1 LNHDA and CDR2 SQIVND (reference sequence).

On this clonotype itself: This may arise from a read error, as a much more abundant clone is one base away. The V gene is TRBV30, the J gene TRBJ2-7, with D perhaps being TRBD1 or TRBD2 (5 bases each). Germline CDR1 and CDR2: GTSNPN and SVGIG (reference sequence). The CDR3 length is 13 residues. Trimming took 6 bases from V and 4 from J, leaving 16 bases between them. The chain's CDR3 is CACRVHGAYEQYF. The CDR3 coding sequence is TGTGCCTGTAGGGTTCACGGGGCGTACGAGCAGTACTTC. Full variable domain (remainder filled in from reference TRBV30 and TRBJ2-7): SQTIHQWPATLVQPVGSPLSLECTVEGTSNPNLYWYRQAAGRGLQLLFYSVGIGQISSEVPQNLSASRPQDRQFILSSKKLLLSDSGFYLCACRVHGAYEQYFGPGTRLTVT.

This clonotype rates as medium-sized. The chain links TRBV3-1 to TRBJ2-7; no clear D. The CDR3 runs to 14 residues. Per germline, CDR1 LGHDT and CDR2 YNNKEL (reference sequence). The V and J ends lost 2 bases and 0 bases respectively, with 8 bases between them. The CDR3 region is CASSQLAHSYEQYF. The CDR3 DNA sequence: TGTGCCAGCAGCCAATTGGCCCACTCCTACGAGCAGTACTTC.